These 12 T cell receptor beta chains originate from one sample sequenced in a study of CD8+CD57+ T cells in acquired aplastic anemia. Researchers used genomic DNA as the template to profile TCR beta VDJ and CDR3. One entry per CDR3 protein results from TCRdb running MiXCR on the reads. The sample lists some 150,000 distinct CDR3 sequences; more than 45% were seen once. Whoever was chosen for sequencing had shown CD8+CD57+ cell expansion by flow cytometry. Sequencing was done on a sample of sorted CD4+, CD8+, or CD8+CD57+ T cells (not recorded which) from PBMCs. Source of these receptors: a human donor with aplastic anemia.

This clonotype was counted only a few times. Here the CDR3 reads CATSRDTSYEQYF. As DNA, the CDR3 is TGTGCCACCAGCAGAGACACTTCCTACGAGCAGTACTTC. The chain couples TRBV15 to TRBJ2-7, with D hard to call. Trimming removed 0 bases from V and 1 base from J, with 4 bases in between. CDR1 LNHNV and CDR2 YYDKDF come from the germline V gene (reference sequence). The CDR3 runs 13 residues.

The sample holds many counts of this clonotype. J is TRBJ1-1 and V is TRBV20-1; TRBD1 matches at 7 bases. The junction had 10 bases not matched to a gene; V was cut back by 6 bases and J by 6 bases. In germline, CDR1 is DFQATT, CDR2 SNEGSKA (reference sequence). This CDR3 comprises 13 residues. CDR3 protein: CSAPAQGRAEAFF. The CDR3 DNA is TGCAGTGCCCCGGCACAGGGGAGGGCTGAAGCTTTCTTT.

V gene TRBV3-1 combines with J gene TRBJ1-1, with no clear D. V lost 1 base and J 1 base, leaving 13 bases between the germline ends. This CDR3 is 16 amino acids long. The germline V gene has CDR1 LGHDT and CDR2 YNNKEL (reference sequence). This CDR3 is CASSQVESLRNTEAFF. The CDR3 coding sequence is TGTGCCAGCAGCCAAGTGGAGAGCCTGAGGAACACTGAAGCTTTCTTT. The whole variable domain, filled in from reference TRBV3-1 and TRBJ1-1, reads DTAVSQTPKYLVTQMGNDKSIKCEQNLGHDTMYWYKQDSKKFLKIMFSYNNKELIINETVPNRFSPKSPDKAHLNLHINSLELGDSAVYFCASSQVESLRNTEAFFGQGTRLTVV.

V usage is TRBV15 and J usage is TRBJ1-1; the D is unclear. There are 15 residues in the CDR3. Germline CDR1 LNHNV, CDR2 YYDKDF (reference sequence). V was cut by 0 bases and J by 1 base, with 9 bases left in between. DNA for the CDR3: TGTGCCACCAGCAGAGAGAAGGGAGGGAACACTGAAGCTTTCTTT. Its protein product is CATSREKGGNTEAFF.

This clonotype appeared many times. The chain links TRBV9 to TRBJ2-1; D might be TRBD1 (5 bases). The germline gives CDR1 SGDLS, CDR2 YYNGEE. The CDR3 has 15 residues. V was trimmed by 2 bases and J by 5 bases, leaving 14 bases between them. The CDR3 DNA is TGTGCCAGCAGCGTCCAGGGTGTTGGGGACAATGAGCAGTTCTTC. Translating gives CASSVQGVGDNEQFF.

This clonotype was observed at least ten times. This chain uses TRBV20-1 with TRBJ2-5; 11 positions agree with TRBD2. Germline V CDR1 and CDR2: DFQATT, SNEGSKA (reference sequence). After removal of 3 bases from V and 7 bases from J, the junction contained 10 bases not matched to a gene. The CDR3 runs 15 residues. CDR3 protein: CSARSLAGGVGTQYF. In DNA form, the CDR3 reads TGCAGTGCTAGGAGCCTAGCGGGGGGAGTTGGGACCCAGTACTTC.

In its sample, this clonotype was seen once. The gene calls are TRBV7-9 and TRBJ1-2; no definite D call. This CDR3 is 11 amino acids long. Germline CDR1 is SEHNR and CDR2 is FQNEAQ (reference sequence). The ends were cut back, 10 bases at V and 6 bases at J, with 12 bases in the middle. The CDR3 reads CATPMRDGYTF. CDR3 sequence (DNA): TGTGCCACCCCGATGAGAGATGGCTACACCTTC.

Ten or more counts support this clonotype. The chain recombines TRBV2 with TRBJ1-5, with 8 bases identical to TRBD1. The germline CDR1 and CDR2 sequences are SNHLY and FYNNEI. Unmatched junction bases numbered 6, after V lost 6 bases and J lost 5 bases. The CDR3 extends over 14 amino acids. CDR3 DNA sequence: TGTGCCAGCAGAAGCGACAGGGGTGATCAGCCCCAGCATTTT. Amino acid sequence: CASRSDRGDQPQHF.

The J gene is TRBJ2-5, the V gene TRBV24-1, with TRBD1 matching over 9 bases. The J segment lost 6 bases and the V segment lost 7 bases, leaving 11 bases of the junction unmatched. The germline V gene has CDR1 KGHDR and CDR2 SFDVKD. The CDR3 sequence is 15 residues long. Here the CDR3 DNA reads TGTGCCACCAGCGATGACACAGGGGGCCGAAAGACCCAGTACTTC. Protein sequence: CATSDDTGGRKTQYF.

The chain uses TRBV14 and TRBJ1-1, with D perhaps TRBD1 (6 bases). Germline lookup yields CDR1 SGHDN and CDR2 FVKESK. V was clipped by 3 bases and J by 4 bases, with 12 bases between them. The CDR3 is made up of 14 amino acids. CDR3 in amino acids: CASSHKQGGTEAFF. The CDR3 coding sequence is TGTGCCAGCAGCCATAAACAGGGAGGCACTGAAGCTTTCTTT.

The chain uses TRBV24-1 and TRBJ1-3; D is unresolved. V dropped 9 bases and J dropped 0 bases, with 2 bases sitting between them. The CDR3 sequence is 11 residues long. Germline assignment: CDR1 KGHDR and CDR2 SFDVKD. The CDR3 bases are TGTGCCACCTCCTCTGGAAACACCATATATTTT. It encodes CATSSGNTIYF.

V usage is TRBV2 and J usage is TRBJ2-2, with TRBD1 matching over 8 bases. Germline CDR1 reads SNHLY; CDR2 reads FYNNEI. J lost 4 bases, V lost 7 bases, and 11 bases had no gene match. The CDR3 contains 16 residues. CDR3 in DNA: TGTGCCAGCATCGGGGGTCGGACAGGGAGCACCGGGGAGCTGTTTTTT. Translation gives CASIGGRTGSTGELFF.